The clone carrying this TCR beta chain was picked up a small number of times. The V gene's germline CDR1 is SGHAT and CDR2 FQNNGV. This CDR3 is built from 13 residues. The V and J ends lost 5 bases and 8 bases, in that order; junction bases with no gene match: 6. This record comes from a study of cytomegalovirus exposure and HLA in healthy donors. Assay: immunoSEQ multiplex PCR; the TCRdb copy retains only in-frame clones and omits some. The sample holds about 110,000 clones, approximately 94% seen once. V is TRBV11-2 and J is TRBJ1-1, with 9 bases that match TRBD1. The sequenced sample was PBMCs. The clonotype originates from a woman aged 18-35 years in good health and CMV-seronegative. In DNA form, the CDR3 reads TGTGCCAGCAGCCAATGGACAGGGGACGAAGCTTTCTTT. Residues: CASSQWTGDEAFF.